This entry concerns a single T cell receptor (beta chain). Which antigen it targets is not known. Per-base quality was not reported, and no clone a single base away is much larger than it. The CDR3, cysteine through phenylalanine, is 14 amino acids long. Left in the record is the CDR3 DNA by itself, 42 bases read in frame from the first base. CDR1 and CDR2, per the germline V gene (reference sequence), are MNHEY and SMNVEV. Clipping removes 3 bases from V and 9 bases from J, with 6 as the unmatched junction base count. Library creation used the immunoSEQ multiplex PCR assay. Held by TCRdb, this immuneACCESS table contains in-frame sequences only and omits some clones. Under half of the omission traces to an unresolved V gene where checked; the cause of the rest is unknown. This sample is represented by some 83,000 clones; about 92% of them were singletons. The ten largest clones add up to 0.41% of the sample.

This sample was included in a study of technical replicates of blood from a few donors listed by TCRdb under 2017. This TCR was sampled from a human donor in good health. The material sequenced was T cells isolated from PBMCs. The rearrangement joined TRBV27 to TRBJ2-2; 8 bases in the middle match TRBD1. For the CDR3, the sequence is CASSFTGGQRELFF. The nucleotide sequence reads as follows: TGTGCCAGCAGTTTTACAGGGGGACAGCGGGAGCTGTTTTTT.